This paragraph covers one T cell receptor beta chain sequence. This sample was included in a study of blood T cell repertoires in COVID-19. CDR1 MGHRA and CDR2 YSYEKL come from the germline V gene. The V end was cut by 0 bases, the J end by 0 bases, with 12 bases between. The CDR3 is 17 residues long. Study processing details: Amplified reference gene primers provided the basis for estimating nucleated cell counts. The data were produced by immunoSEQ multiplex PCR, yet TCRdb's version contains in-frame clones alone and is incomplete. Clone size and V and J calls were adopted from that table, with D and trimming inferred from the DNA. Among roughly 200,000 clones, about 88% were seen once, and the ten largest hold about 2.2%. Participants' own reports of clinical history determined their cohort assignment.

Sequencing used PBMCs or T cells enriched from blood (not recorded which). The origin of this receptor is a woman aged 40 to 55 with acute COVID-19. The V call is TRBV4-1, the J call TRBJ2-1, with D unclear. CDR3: CASSQDNTPLSYNEQFF. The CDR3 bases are TGCGCCAGCAGCCAAGATAACACGCCGCTCTCCTACAATGAGCAGTTCTTC.